The T cell receptor beta chain under discussion was sequenced for a study of cytomegalovirus exposure and HLA in healthy donors. This CDR3 is 12 amino acids long. The V and J ends lost 5 bases and 9 bases respectively, with 10 bases between them. Germline lookup yields CDR1 PRHDT and CDR2 FYEKMQ (reference sequence). Primers included in the PCR were 60 Vbeta and 13 Jbeta primers. Assay: immunoSEQ multiplex PCR; the TCRdb copy retains only in-frame clones and omits some. There are 130,000 to 150,000 clones in the sample, with 0.8% to 1% held by the top ten. The sequenced material came from PBMCs. The receptor's source is a male donor in good health and CMV-seronegative. The V gene is TRBV13, the J gene TRBJ2-2, with D possibly matching TRBD2 (6 bases). CDR3 DNA sequence: TGTGCCAGCAGCCGGAGGGCCCGGGAGCTGTTTTTT. This gives the protein CASSRRARELFF.